The clone carrying this T cell receptor (beta chain) showed up just a few times. Its antigen remains unknown. The data were obtained in a study of cytomegalovirus exposure and HLA in healthy donors. For the study at large: Membership in the Caucasian-associated ancestry cluster was found for 65% to 85% of about 430 genotyped donors. Whole-study findings and limits: Most TCR beta V segments were productive about 90% or about 30% of the time in an earlier analysis.

It was with 60 Vbeta and 13 Jbeta primers that the PCR ran. Some clones are missing from TCRdb's copy, which holds only in-frame ones; the method was immunoSEQ multiplex PCR. The sample yields approximately 110,000 clones, approximately 16% seen once. CDR3 length: 16 residues. The ends lost 4 bases at V and 3 bases at J; junction bases unmatched: 8. The germline V gene encodes CDR1 SGDLS and CDR2 YYNGEE. The chain joins TRBV9 to TRBJ2-1, with 9 nucleotides matching TRBD2. Source material: PBMCs. The clonotype comes from a female donor in good health and CMV-seronegative. In DNA form, the CDR3 reads TGTGCCAGCAGCCCCAGTAGCGGGGGCTTCTACAATGAGCAGTTCTTC. Translated, it gives CASSPSSGGFYNEQFF.